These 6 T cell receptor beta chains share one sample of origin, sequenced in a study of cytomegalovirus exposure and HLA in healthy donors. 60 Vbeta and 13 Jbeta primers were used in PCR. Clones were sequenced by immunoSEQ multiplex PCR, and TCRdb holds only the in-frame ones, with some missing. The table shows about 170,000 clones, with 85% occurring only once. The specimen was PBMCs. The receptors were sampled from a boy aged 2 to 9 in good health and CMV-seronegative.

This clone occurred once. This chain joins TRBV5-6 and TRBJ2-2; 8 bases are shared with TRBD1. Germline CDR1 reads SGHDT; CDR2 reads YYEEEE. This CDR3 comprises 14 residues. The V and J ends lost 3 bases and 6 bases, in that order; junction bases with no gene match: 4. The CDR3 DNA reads TGTGCCAGCAGCTGGACAGGGTTCCCCGGGGAGCTGTTTTTT. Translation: CASSWTGFPGELFF.

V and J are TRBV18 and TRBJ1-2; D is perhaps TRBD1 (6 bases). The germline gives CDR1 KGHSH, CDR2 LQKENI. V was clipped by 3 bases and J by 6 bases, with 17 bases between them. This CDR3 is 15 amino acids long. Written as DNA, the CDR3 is TGTGCCAGCTCACCCCCAGTCGGGACACAAAATGGCTACACCTTC. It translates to CASSPPVGTQNGYTF.

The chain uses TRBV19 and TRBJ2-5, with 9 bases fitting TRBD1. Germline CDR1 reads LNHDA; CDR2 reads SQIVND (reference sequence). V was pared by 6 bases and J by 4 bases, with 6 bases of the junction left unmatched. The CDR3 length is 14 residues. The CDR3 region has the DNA TGTGCCAGTAGACCACAGGGGGCAGGAGAGACCCAGTACTTC. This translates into CASRPQGAGETQYF.

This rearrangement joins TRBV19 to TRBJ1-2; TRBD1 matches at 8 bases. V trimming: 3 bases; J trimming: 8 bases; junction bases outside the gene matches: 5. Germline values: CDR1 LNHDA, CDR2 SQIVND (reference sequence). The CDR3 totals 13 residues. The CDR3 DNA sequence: TGTGCCAGTAGTATTGGACAGGGCAACGGCTACACCTTC. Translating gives CASSIGQGNGYTF.

In nucleotides, the CDR3 is TGTGCCAGCAGCCAAGAACAGGCGGAGCAGTACGTC. Its protein product is CASSQEQAEQYV. The gene calls are TRBV4-2 and TRBJ2-7; maybe TRBD1 (5 bases). This CDR3 is built from 12 residues. Germline V CDR1 and CDR2: LGHNA, YNFKEQ. V was trimmed by 0 bases and J by 7 bases, leaving 7 bases between them.

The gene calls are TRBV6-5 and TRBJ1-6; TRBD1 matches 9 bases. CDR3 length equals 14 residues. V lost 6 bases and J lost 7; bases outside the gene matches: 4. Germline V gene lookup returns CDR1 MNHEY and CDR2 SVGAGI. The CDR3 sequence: CASRSGTGNSPLHF. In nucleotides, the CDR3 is TGTGCCAGCAGGTCCGGGACAGGGAATTCACCCCTCCACTTT.